The T cell receptor beta chain under discussion was sequenced for a study of molecular identifiers for immune sequencing clone quantification. Sorted naive CD8 T cells, roughly 19,000 to 1,100,000, were sequenced from 10%, 30% or 50% RNA. This clonotype has a count of ten or more. Antigen: not known. The study, taken as a whole, reports: Underestimated sizes of highly expanded clones could result from identical TCR molecules that share a barcode. Spiked-in Jurkat TCR RNA corresponding to one cell was reported as detectable against more than 950,000 naive cells.

TCR libraries were built in bulk with a published protocol and specific TCR primers. MiXCR was run by TCRdb on the PCR reads, yielding one entry per CDR3 protein. The table has nearly 650,000 distinct CDR3 sequences, about 25% seen once. Trimming removed 2 bases from V and 4 bases from J, with 11 bases in between. There are 14 residues in the CDR3. Germline-derived CDR1 and CDR2 are SGHVS and FNYEAQ. This sequence originates from a human donor in good health. Some libraries in this study had Jurkat cell RNA spiked in. This sequence joins TRBV7-6 and TRBJ1-1; no definite D call. The material sequenced was naive CD8+ T cells from blood, with Jurkat cell RNA spiked in. Subset: FACS-sorted CD8+CD4-CCR7+CD45RA+ naive T cells. CDR3 loop: CASSLNYAATEAFF. Written as DNA, the CDR3 is TGTGCCAGCAGCTTAAATTACGCCGCCACTGAAGCTTTCTTT.